This T cell receptor beta chain was profiled in a study of human T cells and chemical hapten exposure. Study-level background: Once 0.01% DPC had been applied to the upper back by patch test, readings were taken at 6 days.

Each CDR3 protein gets one entry after TCRdb re-called the RACE reads with MiXCR. The sample has 75,000 to 90,000 distinct CDR3 sequences, 9.5% to 14% seen once; the top ten hold about 3.5%. The time point here: patch test 3, about 24 weeks after DPC sensitization. Sample treatment: therapeutic diphenylcyclopropenone sensitization with weekly scalp DPC. This clonotype showed up many times. Its antigen is not identified. General study results and limits: Versus controls, expanded TCRs had significantly more large CDR3 similarity clusters. Patch test score tracked positively with PT1 expanded TCR counts. DPC sensitization did not alter TCRs above 1 in 1000 frequency.

V gave up 5 bases and J gave up 4 bases; unmatched junction bases: 4. This CDR3 spans 15 amino acids. The germline V gene encodes CDR1 SGHTA and CDR2 FQGTGA. The clonotype was recovered from a woman in her forties or fifties with alopecia areata. Some clones in this sample may be carry-over from other donors' samples. The V and J genes are TRBV7-3 and TRBJ2-1; 11 nucleotides line up with TRBD2. The sample was whole blood, taken in connection with sensitization to the hapten diphenylcyclopropenone (DPC). CDR3 nucleotide sequence: TGTGCCAGCAGCCGGACTAGCGGGCAATACAATGAGCAGTTCTTC. Translation gives CASSRTSGQYNEQFF.